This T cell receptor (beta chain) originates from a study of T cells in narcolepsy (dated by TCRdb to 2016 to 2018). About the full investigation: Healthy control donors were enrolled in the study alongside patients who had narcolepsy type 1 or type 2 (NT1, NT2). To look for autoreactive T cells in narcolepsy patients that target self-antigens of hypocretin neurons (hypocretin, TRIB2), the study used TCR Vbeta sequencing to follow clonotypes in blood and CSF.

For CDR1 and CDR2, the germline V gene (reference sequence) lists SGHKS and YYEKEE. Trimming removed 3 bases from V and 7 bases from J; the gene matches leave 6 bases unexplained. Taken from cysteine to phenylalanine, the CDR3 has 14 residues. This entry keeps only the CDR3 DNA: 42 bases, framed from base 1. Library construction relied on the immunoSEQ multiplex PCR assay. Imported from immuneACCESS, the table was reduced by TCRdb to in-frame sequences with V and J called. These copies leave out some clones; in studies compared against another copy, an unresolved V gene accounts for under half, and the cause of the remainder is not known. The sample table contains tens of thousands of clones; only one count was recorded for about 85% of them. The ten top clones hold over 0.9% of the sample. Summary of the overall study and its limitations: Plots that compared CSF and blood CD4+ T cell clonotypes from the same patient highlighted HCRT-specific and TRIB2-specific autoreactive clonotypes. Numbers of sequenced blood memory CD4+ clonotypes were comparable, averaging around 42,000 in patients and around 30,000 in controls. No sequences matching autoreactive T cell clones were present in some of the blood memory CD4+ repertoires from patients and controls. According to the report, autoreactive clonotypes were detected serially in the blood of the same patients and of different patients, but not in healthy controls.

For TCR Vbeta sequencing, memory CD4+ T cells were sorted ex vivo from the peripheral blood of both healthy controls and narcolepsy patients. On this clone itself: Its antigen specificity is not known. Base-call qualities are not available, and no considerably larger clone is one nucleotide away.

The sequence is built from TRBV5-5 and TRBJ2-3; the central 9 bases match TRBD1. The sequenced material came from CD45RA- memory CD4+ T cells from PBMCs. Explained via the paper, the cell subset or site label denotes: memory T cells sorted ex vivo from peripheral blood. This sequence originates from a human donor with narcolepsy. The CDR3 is CASSYGTGTNTQYF. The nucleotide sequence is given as TGTGCCAGCAGCTACGGGACAGGGACTAATACGCAGTATTTT.